This T cell receptor beta chain was found in a study of identical twins. CDR3 size: 12 residues. The V and J ends lost 5 bases and 8 bases respectively, with 12 bases between them. Germline V lookup: CDR1 MNHNY, CDR2 SVGAGI (reference sequence). In its sample, this clonotype was seen many times. TCRdb analysed the 5' RACE reads with MiXCR anew, one entry per CDR3 protein. The sample carries some 1,700,000 distinct CDR3 sequences, roughly a third recorded once. The V call is TRBV6-6, the J call TRBJ1-2; D gene uncertain. Sequenced input: cord blood. This sequence was found in a newborn girl in good health. The DNA for the CDR3 is TGTGCCAGCAGTCAGGACCGGAGAGGCTACACCTTC. Its translation: CASSQDRRGYTF.